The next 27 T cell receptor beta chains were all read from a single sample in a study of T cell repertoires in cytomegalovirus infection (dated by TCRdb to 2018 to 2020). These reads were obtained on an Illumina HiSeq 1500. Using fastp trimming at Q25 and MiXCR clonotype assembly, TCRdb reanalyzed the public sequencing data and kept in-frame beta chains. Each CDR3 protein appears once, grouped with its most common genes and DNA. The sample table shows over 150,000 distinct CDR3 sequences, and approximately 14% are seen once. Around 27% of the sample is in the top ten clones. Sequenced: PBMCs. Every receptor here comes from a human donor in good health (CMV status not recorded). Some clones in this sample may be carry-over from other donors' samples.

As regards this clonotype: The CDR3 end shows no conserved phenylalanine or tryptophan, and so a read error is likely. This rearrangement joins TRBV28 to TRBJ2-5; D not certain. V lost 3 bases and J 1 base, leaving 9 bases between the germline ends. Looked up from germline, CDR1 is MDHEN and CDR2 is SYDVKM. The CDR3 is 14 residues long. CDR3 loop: CASSFPGLQETQYY. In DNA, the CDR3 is TGTGCCAGCAGTTTCCCCGGTCTCCAAGAGACCCAGTACTAC.

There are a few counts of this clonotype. As DNA, the CDR3 is TGTGCCAGCAGCTTAGCGGCAGGGGTTGGGACTGAAGCTTTCTTT. Its protein product is CASSLAAGVGTEAFF. V is TRBV13 and J is TRBJ1-1, with a tentative D call TRBD1 (6 bases). This CDR3 has 15 amino acids. Germline CDR1 and CDR2: PRHDT and FYEKMQ (reference sequence). Trimming took 1 base from V and 5 from J, leaving 14 bases between them.

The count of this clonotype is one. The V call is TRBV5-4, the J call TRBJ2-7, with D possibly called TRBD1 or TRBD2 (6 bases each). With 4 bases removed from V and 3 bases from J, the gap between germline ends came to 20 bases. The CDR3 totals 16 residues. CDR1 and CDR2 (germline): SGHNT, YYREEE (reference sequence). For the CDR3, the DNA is TGTGCCAGCAGCCCAAGCCCGGGGGCCCTAAGCTACGAGCAGTACTTC. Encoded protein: CASSPSPGALSYEQYF.

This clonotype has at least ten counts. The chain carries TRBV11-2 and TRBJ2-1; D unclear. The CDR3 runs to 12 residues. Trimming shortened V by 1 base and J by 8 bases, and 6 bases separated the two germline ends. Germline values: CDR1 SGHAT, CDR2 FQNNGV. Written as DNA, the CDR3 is TGTGCCAGCAGCTTAGGAGGTCATGAGCAGTTCTTC. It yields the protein CASSLGGHEQFF.

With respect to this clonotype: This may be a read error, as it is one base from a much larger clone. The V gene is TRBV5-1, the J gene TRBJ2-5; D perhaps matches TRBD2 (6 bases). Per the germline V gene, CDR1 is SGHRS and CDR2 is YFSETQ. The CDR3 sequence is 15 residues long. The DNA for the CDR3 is TGCGACAGCACCGGAATAACCCAGGGCGGGACGACCCAGTACTTC. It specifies CDSTGITQGGTTQYF. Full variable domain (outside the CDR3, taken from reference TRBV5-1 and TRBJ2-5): KAGVTQTPRYLIKTRGQQVTLSCSPISGHRSVSWYQQTPGQGLQFLFEYFSETQRNKGNFPGRFSGRQFSNSRSEMNVSTLELGDSALYLCDSTGITQGGTTQYFGPGTRLLVL.

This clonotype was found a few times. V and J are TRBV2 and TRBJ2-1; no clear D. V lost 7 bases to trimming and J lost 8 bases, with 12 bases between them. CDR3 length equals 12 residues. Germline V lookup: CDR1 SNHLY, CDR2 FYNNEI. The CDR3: CASTTDGHEQFF. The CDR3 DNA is TGTGCCAGCACCACGGACGGTCATGAGCAGTTCTTC.

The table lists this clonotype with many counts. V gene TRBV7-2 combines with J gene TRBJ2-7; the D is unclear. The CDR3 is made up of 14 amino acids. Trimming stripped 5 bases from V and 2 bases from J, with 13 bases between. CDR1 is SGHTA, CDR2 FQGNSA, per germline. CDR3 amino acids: CASSQVTLPYEQYF. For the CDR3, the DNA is TGTGCCAGCAGCCAAGTTACACTGCCCTACGAGCAGTACTTC.

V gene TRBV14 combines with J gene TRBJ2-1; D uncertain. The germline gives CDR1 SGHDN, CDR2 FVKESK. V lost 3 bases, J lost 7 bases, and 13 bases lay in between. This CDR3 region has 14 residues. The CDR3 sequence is CASSHPSPLNEQFF. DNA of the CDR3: TGTGCCAGCAGCCACCCATCCCCATTAAATGAGCAGTTCTTC.

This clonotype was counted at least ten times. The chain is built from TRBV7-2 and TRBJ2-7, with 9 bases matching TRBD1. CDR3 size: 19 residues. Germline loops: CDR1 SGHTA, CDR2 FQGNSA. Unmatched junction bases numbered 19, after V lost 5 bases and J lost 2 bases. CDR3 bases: TGTGCCAGCAGCGCCTCCGGGACAGGGCACCTCCAGCATGCCTACGAGCAGTACTTC. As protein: CASSASGTGHLQHAYEQYF.

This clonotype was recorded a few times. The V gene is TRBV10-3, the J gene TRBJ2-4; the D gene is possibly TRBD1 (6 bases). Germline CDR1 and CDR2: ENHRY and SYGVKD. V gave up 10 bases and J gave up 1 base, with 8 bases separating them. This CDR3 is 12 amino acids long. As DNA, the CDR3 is TGTGCCAGCCAGGGGGCCAAAAACATTCAGTACTTC. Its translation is CASQGAKNIQYF.

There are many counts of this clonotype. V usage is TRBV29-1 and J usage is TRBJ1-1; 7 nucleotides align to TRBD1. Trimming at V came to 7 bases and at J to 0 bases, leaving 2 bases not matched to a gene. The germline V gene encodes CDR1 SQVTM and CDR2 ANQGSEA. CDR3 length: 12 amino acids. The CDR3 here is CSAGQLNTEAFF. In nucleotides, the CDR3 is TGCAGCGCGGGACAGTTGAACACTGAAGCTTTCTTT. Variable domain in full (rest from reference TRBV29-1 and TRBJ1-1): SAVISQKPSRDICQRGTSLTIQCQVDSQVTMMFWYRQQPGQSLTLIATANQGSEATYESGFVIDKFPISRPNLTFSTLTVSNMSPEDSSIYLCSAGQLNTEAFFGQGTRLTVV.

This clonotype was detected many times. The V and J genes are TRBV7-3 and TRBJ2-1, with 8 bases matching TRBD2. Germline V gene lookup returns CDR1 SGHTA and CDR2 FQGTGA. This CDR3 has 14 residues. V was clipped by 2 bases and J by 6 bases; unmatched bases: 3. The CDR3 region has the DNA TGTGCCAGCAGCTTAGCGGGGGGCCTCAATGAGCAGTTCTTC. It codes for CASSLAGGLNEQFF.

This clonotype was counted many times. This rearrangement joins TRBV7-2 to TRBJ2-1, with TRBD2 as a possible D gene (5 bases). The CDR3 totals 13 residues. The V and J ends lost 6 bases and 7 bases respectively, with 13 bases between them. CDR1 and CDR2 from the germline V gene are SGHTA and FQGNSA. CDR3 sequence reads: CASSFSQRNEQFF. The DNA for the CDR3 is TGTGCCAGCAGTTTTTCCCAGCGGAATGAGCAGTTCTTC.

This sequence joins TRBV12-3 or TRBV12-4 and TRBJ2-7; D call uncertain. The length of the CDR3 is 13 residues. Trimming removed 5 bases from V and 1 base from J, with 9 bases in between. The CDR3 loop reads CASSPERSYEQYF. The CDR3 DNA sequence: TGTGCCAGCAGTCCCGAGAGATCCTACGAGCAGTACTTC.

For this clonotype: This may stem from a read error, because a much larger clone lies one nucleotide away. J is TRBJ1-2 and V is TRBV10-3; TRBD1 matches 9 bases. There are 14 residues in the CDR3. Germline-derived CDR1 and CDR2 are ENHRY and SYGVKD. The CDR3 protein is CAIRDRGRNYDYTF. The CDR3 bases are TGTGCCATCAGGGACAGGGGACGGAACTATGACTACACCTTC.

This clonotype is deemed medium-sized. The CDR3 loop reads CASHNQGAGDTQYF. For the CDR3, the DNA is TGTGCCAGTCACAATCAGGGGGCCGGGGATACGCAGTATTTT. V gene TRBV7-8 combines with J gene TRBJ2-3, with 8 bases identical to TRBD1. This CDR3 spans 14 amino acids. CDR1 is SGHVS, CDR2 FQNEAQ, per germline. After removal of 9 bases from V and 6 bases from J, the junction contained 11 bases not matched to a gene.

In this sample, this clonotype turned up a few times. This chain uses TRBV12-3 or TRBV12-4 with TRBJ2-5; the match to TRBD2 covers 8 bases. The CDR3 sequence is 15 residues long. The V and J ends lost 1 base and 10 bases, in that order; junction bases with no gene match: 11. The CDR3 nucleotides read TGTGCCAGCAGTTTAGTAACGGGGGGGTCATCGGGCCAGTACTTC. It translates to CASSLVTGGSSGQYF.

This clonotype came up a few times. This chain's CDR3 is CASSSFGGGPGSYEQYF. The CDR3 coding sequence is TGTGCCAGCAGTTCCTTCGGCGGGGGGCCGGGCTCCTACGAGCAGTACTTC. The chain couples TRBV28 to TRBJ2-7; 8 bases align to TRBD2. CDR1 is MDHEN and CDR2 is SYDVKM in the germline V gene. After removal of 4 bases from V and 0 bases from J, the junction contained 11 bases not matched to a gene. This CDR3 region has 17 residues.

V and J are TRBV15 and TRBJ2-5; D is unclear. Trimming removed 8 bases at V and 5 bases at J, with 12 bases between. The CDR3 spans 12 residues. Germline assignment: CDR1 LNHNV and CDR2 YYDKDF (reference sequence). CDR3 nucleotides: TGTGCCACCCCTGCGCCTGAGGAGACCCAGTACTTC. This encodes CATPAPEETQYF.

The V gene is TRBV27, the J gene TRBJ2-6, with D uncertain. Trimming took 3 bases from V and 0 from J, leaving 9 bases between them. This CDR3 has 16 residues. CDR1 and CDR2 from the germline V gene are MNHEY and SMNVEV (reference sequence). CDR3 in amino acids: CASSFRRNSGANVLTF. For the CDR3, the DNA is TGTGCCAGCAGTTTCAGGCGGAACTCTGGGGCCAACGTCCTGACTTTC.

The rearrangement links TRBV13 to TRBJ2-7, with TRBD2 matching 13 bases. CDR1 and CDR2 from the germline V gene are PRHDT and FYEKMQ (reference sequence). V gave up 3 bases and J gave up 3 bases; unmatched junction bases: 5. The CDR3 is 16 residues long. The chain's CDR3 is CASSFGTSGALYEQYF. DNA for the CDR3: TGTGCCAGCAGCTTTGGGACTAGCGGGGCCCTCTACGAGCAGTACTTC.

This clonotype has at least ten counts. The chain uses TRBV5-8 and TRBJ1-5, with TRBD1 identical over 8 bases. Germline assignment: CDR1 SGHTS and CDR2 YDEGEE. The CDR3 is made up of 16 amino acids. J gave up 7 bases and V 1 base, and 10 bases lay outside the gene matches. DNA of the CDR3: TGTGCCAGCAGCTTGAATGCAGGGGGCGCATACCAGCCCCAGCATTTT. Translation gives CASSLNAGGAYQPQHF.

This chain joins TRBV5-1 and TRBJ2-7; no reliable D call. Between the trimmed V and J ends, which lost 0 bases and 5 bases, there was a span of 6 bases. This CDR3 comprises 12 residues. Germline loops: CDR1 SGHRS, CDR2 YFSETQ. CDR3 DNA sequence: TGCGCCAGCAGCTTGGTTGGGGACGAGCAGTACTTC. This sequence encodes CASSLVGDEQYF.

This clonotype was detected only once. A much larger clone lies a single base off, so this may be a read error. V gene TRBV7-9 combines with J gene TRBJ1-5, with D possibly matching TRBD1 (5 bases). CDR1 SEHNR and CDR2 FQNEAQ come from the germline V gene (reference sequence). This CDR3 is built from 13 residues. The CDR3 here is CASSFTGDQPQRF. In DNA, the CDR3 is TGTGCCAGCAGCTTCACGGGGGATCAGCCCCAGCGTTTT.

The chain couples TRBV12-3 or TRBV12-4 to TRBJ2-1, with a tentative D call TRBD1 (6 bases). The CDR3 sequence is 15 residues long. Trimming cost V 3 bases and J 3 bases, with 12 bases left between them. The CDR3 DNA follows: TGTGCCAGCAGTTTCCAGACAGGCCGCTACAATGAGCAGTTCTTC. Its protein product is CASSFQTGRYNEQFF.

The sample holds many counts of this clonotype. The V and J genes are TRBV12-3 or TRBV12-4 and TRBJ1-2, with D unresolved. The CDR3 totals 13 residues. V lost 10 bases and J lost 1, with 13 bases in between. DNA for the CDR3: TGTGCCACAAAGGGAGGTTTTAACTATGGCTACACCTTC. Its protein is CATKGGFNYGYTF.

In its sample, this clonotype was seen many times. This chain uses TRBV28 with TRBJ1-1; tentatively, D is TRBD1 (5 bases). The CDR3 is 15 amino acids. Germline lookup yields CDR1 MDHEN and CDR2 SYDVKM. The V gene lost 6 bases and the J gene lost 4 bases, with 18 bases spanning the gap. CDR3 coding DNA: TGTGCCAGCAGGTCCCTAAGGGAGGGGACCACTGAAGCTTTCTTT. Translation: CASRSLREGTTEAFF. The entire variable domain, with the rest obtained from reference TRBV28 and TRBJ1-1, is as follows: DVKVTQSSRYLVKRTGEKVFLECVQDMDHENMFWYRQDPGLGLRLIYFSYDVKMKEKGDIPEGYSVSREKKERFSLILESASTNQTSMYLCASRSLREGTTEAFFGQGTRLTVV.